This entry is about one T cell receptor beta chain. Germline CDR1 reads DFQATT; CDR2 reads SNEGSKA (reference sequence). V was pared by 3 bases and J by 1 base, with 3 bases between. CDR3 length: 11 amino acids. The sample comes from a study of blood T cell repertoires in COVID-19. Turning to the study itself: Samples of COVID-19 (acute and convalescent) were obtained from the United States, Italy and Spain. Nucleic acid was either cDNA or gDNA, and it came from T cells, B-cell-depleted T cells, or PBMCs.

Original handling: It was from reference gene primer amplification that nucleated cell counts were estimated. Sequenced by immunoSEQ multiplex PCR; TCRdb stores in-frame clones only, minus some. V and J calls and clone size are copied from that table; D and trimming were computed from the DNA. The top ten clones hold 10% of a sample with more than 200,000 clones, roughly 80% of them seen once. What was sequenced was peripheral blood. The chain combines TRBV20-1 with TRBJ1-1; no reliable D call. The source of this sequence is a woman aged 80 or over with acute or convalescent COVID-19. The CDR3 here is CSASRNTEAFF. For the CDR3, the DNA is TGCAGTGCTAGTCGGAACACTGAAGCTTTCTTT.